Below, one TCR beta chain is given with its context. Antigen unknown. CDR1 LNHDA and CDR2 SQIVND come from the germline V gene (reference sequence). The CDR3 length is 13 residues. With 3 bases removed from V and 1 base from J, the gap between germline ends came to 6 bases. This entry comes from a study of immune evolution from preneoplasia to lung adenocarcinoma. Study-wide results and limits: Later-stage lesions appeared to have more T cells, more diversity, less clonality. From normal lung to invasive adenocarcinoma, top clone frequencies appeared to decrease.

Patient tissue came from resections in Japan or China, 2014–2017. Nucleic acids came from premalignant or tumor cells enriched by macro-dissection. Here immunoSEQ multiplex PCR was the method, and the copy in TCRdb shows in-frame clones only, minus some. The profile shows roughly 3,400 clones, around 76% of them singletons. The receptor was isolated from a person aged 70 to 85 with invasive lung adenocarcinoma. What was sequenced was FFPE invasive lung adenocarcinoma tissue. The chain has TRBV19 and TRBJ1-1, with D possibly being TRBD1 (5 bases). CDR3 coding DNA: TGTGCCAGTAGTATCGGACAGAACACTGAAGCTTTCTTT. As protein: CASSIGQNTEAFF.